This T cell receptor (beta chain) derives from a study of beta chain features in type 1 diabetes. Study-level results: Across patients, naive, central memory and Treg TCRB repertoires exhibited apparently greater similarity than was observed across healthy donors.

All of the isolated RNA was reverse transcribed, so expressed TCRB transcripts were sequenced. Sequenced by immunoSEQ multiplex PCR; TCRdb stores in-frame clones only, minus some. The top ten clones hold about 6.6% of a sample with roughly 300,000 clones, less than 15% of them seen once. As to this clone: Its target is unknown.

Per germline, CDR1 KGHSH and CDR2 LQKENI. The CDR3 covers 18 residues. V lost 3 bases, J lost 3 bases, and 8 bases stayed unmatched. Sequenced: central memory CD4+ T cells from blood. The chain is built from TRBV18 and TRBJ2-6; 10 bases are a match to TRBD1. This clonotype was sampled from a man aged 25 to 45 in good health. The CDR3 protein is CASSPGQGSLFGANVLTF. The CDR3 coding sequence is TGTGCCAGCTCACCGGGACAGGGGAGTTTGTTTGGGGCCAACGTCCTGACTTTC.